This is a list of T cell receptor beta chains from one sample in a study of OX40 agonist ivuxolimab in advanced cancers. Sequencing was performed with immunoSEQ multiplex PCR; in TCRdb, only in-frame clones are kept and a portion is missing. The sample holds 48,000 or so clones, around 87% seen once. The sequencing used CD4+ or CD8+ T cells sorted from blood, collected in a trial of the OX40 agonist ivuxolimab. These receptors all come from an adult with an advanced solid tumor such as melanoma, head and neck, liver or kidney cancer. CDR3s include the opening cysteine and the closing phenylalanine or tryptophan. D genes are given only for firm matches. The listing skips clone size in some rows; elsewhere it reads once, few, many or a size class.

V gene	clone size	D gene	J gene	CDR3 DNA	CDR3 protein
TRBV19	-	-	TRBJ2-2	TGTGCCAGTAGTCCACTAGTGGGTTTGACCGGGGAGCTGTTTTTT	CASSPLVGLTGELFF
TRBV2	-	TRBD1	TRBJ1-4	TGTGCCAGCCGATGGACAGGGCTACGAGAAAAACTGTTTTTT	CASRWTGLREKLFF
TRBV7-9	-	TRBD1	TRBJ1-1	TGTGCCAGCAGCTTTGGACAGGGGCGGGTGAACACTGAAGCTTTCTTT	CASSFGQGRVNTEAFF
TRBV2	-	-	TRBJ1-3	TGTGCCAGCAGGGACAGCTCTGGAAACACCATATATTTT	CASRDSSGNTIYF
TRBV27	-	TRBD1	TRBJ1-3	TGTGCCAGCAGGGGACAGCTCTCTGGAAACACCATATATTTT	CASRGQLSGNTIYF
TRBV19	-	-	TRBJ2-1	TGTGCCAGTTGCGGGGGCTTCTCCTACAATGAGCAGTTCTTC	CASCGGFSYNEQFF
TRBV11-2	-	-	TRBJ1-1	TGTGCCAGCAGCACATCTTTGGTGAACACTGAAGCTTTCTTT	CASSTSLVNTEAFF
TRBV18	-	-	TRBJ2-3	TGTGCCAGCTCACCAAGGCAGGGCAGCACAGATACGCAGTATTTT	CASSPRQGSTDTQYF
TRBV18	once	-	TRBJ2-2	TGTGCCAGCTCACCACCAAGGACTAACGGGGAGCTGTTTTTT	CASSPPRTNGELFF
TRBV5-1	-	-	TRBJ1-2	TGCGCCAGCAGCTTTGGCACCAACTATGGCTACACCTTC	CASSFGTNYGYTF
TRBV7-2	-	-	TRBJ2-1	TGTGCCAGCAGCAAAGCCGGAAACAATGAGCAGTTCTTC	CASSKAGNNEQFF
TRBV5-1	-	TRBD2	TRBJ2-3	TGCGCCAGCAGCCTCTGGACTAGCGGGGGCACAGATACGCAGTATTTT	CASSLWTSGGTDTQYF
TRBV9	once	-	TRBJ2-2	TGTGCCAGCGGAAGTTGGACCGGGGAGCTGTTTTTT	CASGSWTGELFF
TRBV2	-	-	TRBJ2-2	TGTGCCAGCCACAGGGAGGGTACCACCGGGGAGCTGTTTTTT	CASHREGTTGELFF
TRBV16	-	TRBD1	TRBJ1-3	TGTGCCAGCAGCCAAACAGGGGGTCCCTCTGGAAACACCATATATTTT	CASSQTGGPSGNTIYF
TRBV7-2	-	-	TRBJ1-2	TGTGCCAGCAGCTTAGGGACAAATCCTGCGTATGGCTACACCTTC	CASSLGTNPAYGYTF
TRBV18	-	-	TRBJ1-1	TGTGCCAGCTCACCTAGCAGGCTGAACACTGAAGCTTTCTTT	CASSPSRLNTEAFF
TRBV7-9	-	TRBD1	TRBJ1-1	TGTGCCAGCAGATACAGGGGTGGAACTGAAGCTTTCTTT	CASRYRGGTEAFF
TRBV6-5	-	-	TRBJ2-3	TGTGCCAGCAGGGCTGAGGCTCGAGTTACGCAGTATTTT	CASRAEARVTQYF
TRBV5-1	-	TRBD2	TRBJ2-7	TGCGCCAGCAGCAAGGCCGGGACTAGCGGTACCTACGAGCAGTACTTC	CASSKAGTSGTYEQYF
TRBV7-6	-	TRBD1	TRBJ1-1	TGTGCCAGCAGCCAACGACAGGGGGCTCCTGCTGAAGCTTTCTTT	CASSQRQGAPAEAFF
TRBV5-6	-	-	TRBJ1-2	TGTGCCAGCAGCTTGGTCGTTACCCCTTATGGCTACACCTTC	CASSLVVTPYGYTF
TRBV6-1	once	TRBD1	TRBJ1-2	TGTGCCAGCAATCGGGACAGATATGGCTACACCTTC	CASNRDRYGYTF
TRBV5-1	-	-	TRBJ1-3	TGCGCCAGCAGCTTGGGGACTCTAAACTCTGGAAACACCATATATTTT	CASSLGTLNSGNTIYF
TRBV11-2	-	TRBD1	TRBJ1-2	TGTGCCAGCAGCCCCTACAGGGGGCTCTGGGAGGGCTACACCTTC	CASSPYRGLWEGYTF
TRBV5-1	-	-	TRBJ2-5	TGCGCCAGCAGCTTGGGGCAAGAGACCCAGTACTTC	CASSLGQETQYF
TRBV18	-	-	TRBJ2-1	TGTGCCAGCTCACCAGGGGACTCCCCCCGACAGCAGTTCTTC	CASSPGDSPRQQFF
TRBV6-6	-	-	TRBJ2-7	TGTGCCAGCAGTAACCCTGGGAATACTAACTCCTACGAGCAGTACTTC	CASSNPGNTNSYEQYF
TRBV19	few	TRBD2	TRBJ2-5	TGTGCCAGTAGAGAGACGGGGGGGCCGGGGGAGACCCAGTACTTC	CASRETGGPGETQYF